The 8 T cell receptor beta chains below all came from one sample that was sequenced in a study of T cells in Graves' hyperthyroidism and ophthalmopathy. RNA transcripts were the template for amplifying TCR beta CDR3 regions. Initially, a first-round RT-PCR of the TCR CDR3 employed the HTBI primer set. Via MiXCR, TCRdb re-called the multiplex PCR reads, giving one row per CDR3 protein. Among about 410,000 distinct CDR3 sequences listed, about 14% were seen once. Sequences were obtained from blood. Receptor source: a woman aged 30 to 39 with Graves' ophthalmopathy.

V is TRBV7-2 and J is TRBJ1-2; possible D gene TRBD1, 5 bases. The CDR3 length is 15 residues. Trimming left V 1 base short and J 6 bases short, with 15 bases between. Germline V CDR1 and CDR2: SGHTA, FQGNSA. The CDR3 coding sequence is TGTGCCAGCAGCTTAGAAGCCAGCAGGGCCCATGGCTACACCTTC. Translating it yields CASSLEASRAHGYTF.

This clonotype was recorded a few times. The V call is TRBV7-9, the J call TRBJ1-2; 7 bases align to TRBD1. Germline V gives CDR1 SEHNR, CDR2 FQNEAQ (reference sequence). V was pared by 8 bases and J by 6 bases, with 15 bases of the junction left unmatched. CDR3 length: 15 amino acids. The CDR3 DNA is TGTGCCAGCTCAACCCTTAGACAGGGCTTGGATGGCTACACCTTC. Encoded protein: CASSTLRQGLDGYTF.

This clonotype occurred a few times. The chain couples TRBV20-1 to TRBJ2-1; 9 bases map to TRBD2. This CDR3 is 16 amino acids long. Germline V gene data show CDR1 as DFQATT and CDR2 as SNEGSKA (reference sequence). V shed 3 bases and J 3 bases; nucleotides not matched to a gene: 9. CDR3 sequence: CSARPRLAGFYNEQFF. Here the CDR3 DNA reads TGCAGTGCTAGGCCCCGTCTAGCGGGGTTCTACAATGAGCAGTTCTTC.

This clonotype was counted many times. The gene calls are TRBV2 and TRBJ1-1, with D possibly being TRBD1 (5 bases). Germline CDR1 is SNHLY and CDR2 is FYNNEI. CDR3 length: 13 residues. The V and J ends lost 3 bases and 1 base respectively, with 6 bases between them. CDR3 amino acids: CASSDRANTEAFF. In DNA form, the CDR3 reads TGTGCCAGCAGTGACAGGGCGAACACTGAAGCTTTCTTT.

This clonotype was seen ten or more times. CDR3 bases: TGTGCCAGCAGCCAAGTGTCGGCTGCCGGGGAGCTGTTTTTT. This codes for CASSQVSAAGELFF. The V gene is TRBV3-1, the J gene TRBJ2-2; D gene unclear. This CDR3 comprises 14 residues. V was trimmed by 1 base and J by 6 bases, leaving 9 bases between them. Germline lookup yields CDR1 LGHDT and CDR2 YNNKEL (reference sequence). Variable domain in full (rest from reference TRBV3-1 and TRBJ2-2): DTAVSQTPKYLVTQMGNDKSIKCEQNLGHDTMYWYKQDSKKFLKIMFSYNNKELIINETVPNRFSPKSPDKAHLNLHINSLELGDSAVYFCASSQVSAAGELFFGEGSRLTVL.

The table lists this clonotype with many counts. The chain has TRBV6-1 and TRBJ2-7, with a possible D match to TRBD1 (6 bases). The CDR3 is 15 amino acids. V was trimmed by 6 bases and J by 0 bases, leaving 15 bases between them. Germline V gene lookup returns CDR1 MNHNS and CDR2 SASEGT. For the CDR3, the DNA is TGTGCCAGCAGCCCGGGACACCCAAGCTCCTACGAGCAGTACTTC. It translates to CASSPGHPSSYEQYF.

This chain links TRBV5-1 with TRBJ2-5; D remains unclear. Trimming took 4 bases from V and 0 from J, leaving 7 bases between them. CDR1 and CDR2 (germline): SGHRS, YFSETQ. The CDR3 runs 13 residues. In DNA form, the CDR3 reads TGCGCCAGCAGCCCCGAGTACCAAGAGACCCAGTACTTC. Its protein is CASSPEYQETQYF.

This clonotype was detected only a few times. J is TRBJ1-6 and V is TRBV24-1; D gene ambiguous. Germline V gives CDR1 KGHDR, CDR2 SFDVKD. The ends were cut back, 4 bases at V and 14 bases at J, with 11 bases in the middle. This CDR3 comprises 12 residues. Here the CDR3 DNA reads TGTGCCACCAGTGACCCCGGTGGGACCCTCCACTTT. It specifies CATSDPGGTLHF.